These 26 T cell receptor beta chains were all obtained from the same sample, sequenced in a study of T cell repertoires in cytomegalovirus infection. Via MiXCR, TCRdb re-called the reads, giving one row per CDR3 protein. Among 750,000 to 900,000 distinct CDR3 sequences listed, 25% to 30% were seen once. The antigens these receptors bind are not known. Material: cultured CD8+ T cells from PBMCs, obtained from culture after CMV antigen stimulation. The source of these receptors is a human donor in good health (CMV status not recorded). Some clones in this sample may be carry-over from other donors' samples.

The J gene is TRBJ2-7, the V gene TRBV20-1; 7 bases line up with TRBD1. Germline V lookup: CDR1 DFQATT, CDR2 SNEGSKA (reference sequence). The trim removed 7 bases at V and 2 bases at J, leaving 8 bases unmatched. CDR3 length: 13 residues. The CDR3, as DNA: TGCAGTGTGCCGCGGACAGGAGCCTACGAGCAGTACTTC. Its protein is CSVPRTGAYEQYF.

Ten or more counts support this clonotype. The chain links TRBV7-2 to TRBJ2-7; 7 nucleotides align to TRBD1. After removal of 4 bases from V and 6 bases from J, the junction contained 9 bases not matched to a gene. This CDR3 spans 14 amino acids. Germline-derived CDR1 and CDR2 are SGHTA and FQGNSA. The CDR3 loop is CASSYQTGVSEQYV. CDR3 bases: TGTGCCAGCAGCTACCAAACAGGGGTAAGCGAGCAGTACGTC.

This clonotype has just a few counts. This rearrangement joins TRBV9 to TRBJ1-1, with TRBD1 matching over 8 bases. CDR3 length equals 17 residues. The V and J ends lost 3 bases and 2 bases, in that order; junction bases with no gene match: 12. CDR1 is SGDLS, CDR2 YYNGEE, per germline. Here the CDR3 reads CASSAADRDTRNTEAFF. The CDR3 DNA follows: TGTGCCAGCAGCGCCGCGGACAGGGATACGCGAAACACTGAAGCTTTCTTT.

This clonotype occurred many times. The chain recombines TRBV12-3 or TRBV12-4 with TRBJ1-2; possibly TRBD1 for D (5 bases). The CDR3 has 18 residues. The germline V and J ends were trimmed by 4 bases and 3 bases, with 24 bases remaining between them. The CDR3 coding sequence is TGTGCCAGCAGTTCCCCGGGGGGGACGAGTGGGGCATACTATGGCTACACCTTC. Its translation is CASSSPGGTSGAYYGYTF.

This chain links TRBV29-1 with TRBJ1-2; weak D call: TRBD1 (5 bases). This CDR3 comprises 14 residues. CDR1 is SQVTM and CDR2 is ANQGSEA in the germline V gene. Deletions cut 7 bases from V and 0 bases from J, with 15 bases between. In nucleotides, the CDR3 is TGCAGCGCCGGCCGGGACTCAGCTAACTATGGCTACACCTTC. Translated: CSAGRDSANYGYTF.

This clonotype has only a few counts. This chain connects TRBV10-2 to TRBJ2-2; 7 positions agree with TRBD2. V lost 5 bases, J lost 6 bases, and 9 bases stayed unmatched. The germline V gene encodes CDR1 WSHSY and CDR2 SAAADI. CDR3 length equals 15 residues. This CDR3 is CASSYPGRGPGELFF. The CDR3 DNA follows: TGCGCCAGCAGTTATCCAGGGAGGGGACCCGGGGAGCTGTTTTTT.

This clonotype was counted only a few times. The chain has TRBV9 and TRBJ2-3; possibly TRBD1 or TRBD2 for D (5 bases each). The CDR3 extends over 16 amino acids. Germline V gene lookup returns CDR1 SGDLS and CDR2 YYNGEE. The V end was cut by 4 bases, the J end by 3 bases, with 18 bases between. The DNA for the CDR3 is TGTGCCAGCAGCCCAGCCGGGGCGGTTCGGACAGATACGCAGTATTTT. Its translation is CASSPAGAVRTDTQYF. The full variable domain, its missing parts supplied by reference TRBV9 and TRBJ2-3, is DSGVTQTPKHLITATGQRVTLRCSPRSGDLSVYWYQQSLDQGLQFLIQYYNGEERAKGNILERFSAQQFPDLHSELNLSSLELGDSALYFCASSPAGAVRTDTQYFGPGTRLTVL.

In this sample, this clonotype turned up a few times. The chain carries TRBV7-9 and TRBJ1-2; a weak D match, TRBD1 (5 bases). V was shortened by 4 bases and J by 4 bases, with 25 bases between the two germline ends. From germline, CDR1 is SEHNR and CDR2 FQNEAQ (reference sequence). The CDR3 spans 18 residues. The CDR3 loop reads CASSSQGAKNYTLYGYTF. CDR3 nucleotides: TGTGCCAGCAGCTCCCAGGGAGCAAAAAATTATACACTCTATGGCTACACCTTC.

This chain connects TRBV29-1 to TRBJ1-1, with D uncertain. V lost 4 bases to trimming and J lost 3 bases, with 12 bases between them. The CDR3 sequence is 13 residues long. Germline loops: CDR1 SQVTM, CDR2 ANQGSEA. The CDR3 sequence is CSVVDIGDTEAFF. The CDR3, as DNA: TGCAGCGTTGTTGACATTGGGGACACTGAAGCTTTCTTT. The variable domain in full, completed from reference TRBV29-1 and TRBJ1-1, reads SAVISQKPSRDICQRGTSLTIQCQVDSQVTMMFWYRQQPGQSLTLIATANQGSEATYESGFVIDKFPISRPNLTFSTLTVSNMSPEDSSIYLCSVVDIGDTEAFFGQGTRLTVV.

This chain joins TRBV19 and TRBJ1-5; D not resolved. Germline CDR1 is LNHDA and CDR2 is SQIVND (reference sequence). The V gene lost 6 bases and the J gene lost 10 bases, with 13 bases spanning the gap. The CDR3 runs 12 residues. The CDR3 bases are TGTGCCAGTAGCTCCCTCAGATCTCCCCAGCATTTT. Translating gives CASSSLRSPQHF.

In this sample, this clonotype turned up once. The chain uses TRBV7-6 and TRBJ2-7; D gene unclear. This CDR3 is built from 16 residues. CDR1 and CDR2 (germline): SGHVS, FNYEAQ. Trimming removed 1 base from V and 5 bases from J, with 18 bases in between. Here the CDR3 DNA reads TGTGCCAGCAGCTTAGAGTCCCAAGAGTTCGTGGACGAGCAGTACTTC. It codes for CASSLESQEFVDEQYF.

This CDR3 is CASSIGQAYNEQFF. For the CDR3, the DNA is TGTGCCAGTAGTATTGGGCAGGCATACAATGAGCAGTTCTTC. The chain couples TRBV19 to TRBJ2-1; D remains ambiguous. Germline assignment: CDR1 LNHDA and CDR2 SQIVND (reference sequence). With 3 bases removed from V and 4 bases from J, the gap between germline ends came to 10 bases. The CDR3 loop spans 14 amino acids.

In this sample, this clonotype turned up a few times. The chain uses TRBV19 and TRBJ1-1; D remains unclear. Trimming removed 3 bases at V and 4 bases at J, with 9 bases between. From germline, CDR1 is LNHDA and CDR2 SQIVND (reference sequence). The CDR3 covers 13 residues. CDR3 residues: CASSIRGGTEAFF. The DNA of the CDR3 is TGTGCCAGTAGTATCCGTGGAGGCACTGAAGCTTTCTTT. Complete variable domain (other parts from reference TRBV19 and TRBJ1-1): DGGITQSPKYLFRKEGQNVTLSCEQNLNHDAMYWYRQDPGQGLRLIYYSQIVNDFQKGDIAEGYSVSREKKESFPLTVTSAQKNPTAFYLCASSIRGGTEAFFGQGTRLTVV.

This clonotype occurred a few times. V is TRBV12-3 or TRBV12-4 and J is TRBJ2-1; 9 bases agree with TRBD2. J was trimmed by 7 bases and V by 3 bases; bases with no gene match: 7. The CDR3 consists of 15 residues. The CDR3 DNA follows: TGTGCCAGCAGTTTTAGCGGGGGCGGCGCAAATGAGCAGTTCTTC. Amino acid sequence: CASSFSGGGANEQFF.

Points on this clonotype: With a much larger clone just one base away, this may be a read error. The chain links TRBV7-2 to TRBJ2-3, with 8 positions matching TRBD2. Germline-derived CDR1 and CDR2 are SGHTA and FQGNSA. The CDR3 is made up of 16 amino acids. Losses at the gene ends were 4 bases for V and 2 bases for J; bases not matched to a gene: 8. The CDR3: CASSSERGPYTDTQYF. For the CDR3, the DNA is TGTGCCAGCAGCTCCGAGCGGGGGCCTTACACAGATACGCAGTATTTT.

The CDR3 DNA sequence: TGCGCCAGCAGCCAATACACAGGAGAATATGGCTACACCTTC. This encodes CASSQYTGEYGYTF. The rearrangement links TRBV4-1 to TRBJ1-2; a weak D match, TRBD1 (5 bases). The V gene lost 2 bases and the J gene lost 5 bases, with 12 bases spanning the gap. The CDR3 has 14 residues. Germline loops: CDR1 MGHRA, CDR2 YSYEKL.

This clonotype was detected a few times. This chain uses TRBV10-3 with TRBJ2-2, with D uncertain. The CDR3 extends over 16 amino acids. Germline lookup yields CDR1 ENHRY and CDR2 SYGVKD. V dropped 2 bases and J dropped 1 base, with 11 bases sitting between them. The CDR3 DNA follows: TGTGCCATCAGTGAGGGGGTAGCAGGGAACACCGGGGAGCTGTTTTTT. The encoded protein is CAISEGVAGNTGELFF.

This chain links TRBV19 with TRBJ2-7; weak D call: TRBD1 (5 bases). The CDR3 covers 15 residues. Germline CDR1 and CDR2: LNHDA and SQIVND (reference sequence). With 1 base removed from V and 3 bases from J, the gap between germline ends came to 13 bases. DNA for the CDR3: TGTGCCAGTAGTATAGCCCGACAGACGAGCTACGAGCAGTACTTC. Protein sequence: CASSIARQTSYEQYF.

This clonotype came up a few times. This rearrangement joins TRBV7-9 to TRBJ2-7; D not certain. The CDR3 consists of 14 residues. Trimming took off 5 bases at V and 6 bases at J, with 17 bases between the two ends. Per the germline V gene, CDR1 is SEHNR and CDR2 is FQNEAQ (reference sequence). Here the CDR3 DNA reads TGTGCCAGCAGCGACCCCCCGGCTCCCAGCGAGCAGTACGTC. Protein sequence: CASSDPPAPSEQYV.

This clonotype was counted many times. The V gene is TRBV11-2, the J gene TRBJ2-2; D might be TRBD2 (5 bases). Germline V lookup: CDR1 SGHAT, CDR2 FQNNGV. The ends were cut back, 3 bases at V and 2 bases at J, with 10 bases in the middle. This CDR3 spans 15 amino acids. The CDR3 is CASSFWGENTGELFF. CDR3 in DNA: TGTGCCAGCAGCTTCTGGGGAGAAAACACCGGGGAGCTGTTTTTT.

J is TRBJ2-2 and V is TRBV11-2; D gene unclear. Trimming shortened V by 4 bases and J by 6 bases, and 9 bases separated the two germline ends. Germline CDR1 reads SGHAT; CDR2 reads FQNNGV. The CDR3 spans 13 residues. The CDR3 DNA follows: TGTGCCAGCAGCTCCGCAGCGTCCGGGGAGCTGTTTTTT. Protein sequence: CASSSAASGELFF.

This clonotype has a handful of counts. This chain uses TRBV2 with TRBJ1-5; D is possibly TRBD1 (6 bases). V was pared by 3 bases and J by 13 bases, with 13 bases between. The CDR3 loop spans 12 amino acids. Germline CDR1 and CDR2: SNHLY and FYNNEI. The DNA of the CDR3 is TGTGCCAGCAGTGAGCGGACAGCAGTACAGCATTTT. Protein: CASSERTAVQHF. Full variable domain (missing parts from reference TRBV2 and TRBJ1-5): EPEVTQTPSHQVTQMGQEVILRCVPISNHLYFYWYRQILGQKVEFLVSFYNNEISEKSEIFDDQFSVERPDGSNFTLKIRSTKLEDSAMYFCASSERTAVQHFGDGTRLSIL.

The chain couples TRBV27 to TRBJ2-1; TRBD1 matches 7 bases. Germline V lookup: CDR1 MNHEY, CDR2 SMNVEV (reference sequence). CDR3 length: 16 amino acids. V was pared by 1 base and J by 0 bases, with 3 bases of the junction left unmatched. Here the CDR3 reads CASSLWPGGSYNEQFF. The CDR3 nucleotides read TGTGCCAGCAGTTTATGGCCAGGGGGCTCCTACAATGAGCAGTTCTTC.

The CDR3 is CASSYWSAVLAGANVLTF. The CDR3 bases are TGTGCCAGCAGTTACTGGTCGGCAGTTCTCGCTGGGGCCAACGTCCTGACTTTC. The V call is TRBV6-6, the J call TRBJ2-6; no reliable D call. The CDR3 consists of 18 residues. V dropped 1 base and J dropped 2 bases, with 15 bases sitting between them. Germline V CDR1 and CDR2: MNHNY, SVGAGI (reference sequence).

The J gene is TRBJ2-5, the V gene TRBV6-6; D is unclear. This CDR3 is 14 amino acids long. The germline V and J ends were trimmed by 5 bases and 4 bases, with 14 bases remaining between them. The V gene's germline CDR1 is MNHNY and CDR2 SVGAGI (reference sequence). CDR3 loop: CASSDRHVVETQYF. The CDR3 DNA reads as TGTGCCAGCAGTGACCGACATGTGGTAGAGACCCAGTACTTC.

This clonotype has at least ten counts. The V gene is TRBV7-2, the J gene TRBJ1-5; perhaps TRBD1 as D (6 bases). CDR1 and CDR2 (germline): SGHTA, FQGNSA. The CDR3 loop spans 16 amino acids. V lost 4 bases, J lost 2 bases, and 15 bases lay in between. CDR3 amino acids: CASSSSGAGGNQPQHF. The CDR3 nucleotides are TGTGCCAGCAGCTCGTCGGGGGCAGGGGGCAATCAGCCCCAGCATTTT.